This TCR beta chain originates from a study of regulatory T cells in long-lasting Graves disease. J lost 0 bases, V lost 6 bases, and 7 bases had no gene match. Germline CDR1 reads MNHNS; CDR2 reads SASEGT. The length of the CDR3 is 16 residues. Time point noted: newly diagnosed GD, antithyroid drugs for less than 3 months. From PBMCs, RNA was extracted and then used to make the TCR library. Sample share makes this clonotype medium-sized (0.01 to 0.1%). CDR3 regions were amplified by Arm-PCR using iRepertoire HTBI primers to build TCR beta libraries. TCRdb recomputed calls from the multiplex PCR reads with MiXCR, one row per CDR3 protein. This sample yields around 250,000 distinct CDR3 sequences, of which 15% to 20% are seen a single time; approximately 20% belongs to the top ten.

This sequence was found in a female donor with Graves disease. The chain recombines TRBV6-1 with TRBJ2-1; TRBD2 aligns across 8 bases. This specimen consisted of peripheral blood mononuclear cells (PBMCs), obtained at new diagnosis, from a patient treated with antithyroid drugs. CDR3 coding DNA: TGTGCCAGCAGAGAGCTAGCGGGTAGCTCCTACAATGAGCAGTTCTTC. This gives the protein CASRELAGSSYNEQFF.